A single count supports the clone carrying this T cell receptor beta chain. The antigen is undetermined. The sample originates from a study of T-cell memory formation after mild COVID-19. Regarding the study as a whole: Nothing showed for sure that second-wave clones peaking on day 37 were SARS-CoV-2 specific. Pre-infection memory contained some responding clones, which suggested that cross-reactive memory had joined.

The CDR3 is 15 amino acids. The V end was cut by 0 bases, the J end by 2 bases, with 10 bases between. Germline V gene lookup returns CDR1 KGHSH and CDR2 LQKENI. TCRdb itself ran the 5' RACE reads through MiXCR, one entry per CDR3 protein. The table lists 250,000 or so distinct CDR3 sequences, approximately 19% of them singletons, with about 23% in the top ten. The sequencing input was PBMCs or a T cell subset sorted from them (not recorded which). The clonotype was recovered from a man between 18 and 29 years old who had mild COVID-19 (a few samples of this study predate the infection). Cell type and time point are not known. The chain combines TRBV18 with TRBJ1-1; D is ambiguous. CDR3 amino acids: CASSPPSGRNTEAFF. DNA for the CDR3: TGTGCCAGCTCACCACCTTCGGGCAGAAACACTGAAGCTTTCTTT.